Each of the 20 T cell receptor beta chains below was sequenced from the same sample in a study of blood T cell repertoires in COVID-19. Data came from immunoSEQ multiplex PCR; TCRdb stores just in-frame clones and leaves some out. The table lists around 480,000 clones, roughly 90% of them singletons. The sequenced sample was PBMCs or T cells enriched from blood (not recorded which). All receptors derive from a woman younger than 35 who had recovered from COVID-19.

The chain employs TRBV25-1 and TRBJ1-1; D perhaps matches TRBD1 (5 bases). The germline V and J ends were trimmed by 3 bases and 2 bases, with 16 bases remaining between them. CDR3 length equals 16 residues. Germline V CDR1 and CDR2: MGHDK, SYGVNS. The CDR3 sequence: CASSESAAGGNTEAFF. DNA for the CDR3: TGTGCCAGCAGTGAGTCTGCCGCGGGGGGTAACACTGAAGCTTTCTTT.

The genes are TRBV11-3 and TRBJ1-1; D gene uncertain. V was pared by 3 bases and J by 10 bases, with 15 bases between. This CDR3 is built from 13 residues. The V gene's germline CDR1 is SGHNT and CDR2 YENEEA. The DNA of the CDR3 is TGTGCCAGCAGCTTTACCGGGGAGGGCCGAGCTTTCTTT. Translated: CASSFTGEGRAFF.

This sequence joins TRBV5-4 and TRBJ2-1; 12 bases agree with TRBD1. CDR3 length equals 16 residues. After removal of 0 bases from V and 9 bases from J, the junction contained 7 bases not matched to a gene. The V gene's germline CDR1 is SGHNT and CDR2 YYREEE (reference sequence). CDR3 amino acids: CASSLVPGQGAGEQFF. The CDR3 nucleotides read TGTGCCAGCAGCTTGGTTCCGGGACAGGGGGCAGGTGAGCAGTTCTTC.

This clone was recorded a few times. The gene calls are TRBV12-5 and TRBJ2-7; TRBD2 is a possible D gene (5 bases). The CDR3 length is 13 residues. V gave up 4 bases and J gave up 6 bases, with 13 bases separating them. Germline CDR1 and CDR2: LGHNT and FRNRAP. The CDR3 sequence is CASGYGDQREQYF. CDR3 nucleotides: TGTGCTAGTGGTTACGGGGATCAGCGCGAGCAGTACTTC.

The V and J genes are TRBV11-3 and TRBJ2-5; no reliable D call. The CDR3 has 13 amino acids. CDR1 and CDR2 (germline): SGHNT, YENEEA. Trimming removed 3 bases at V and 3 bases at J, with 8 bases between. CDR3 amino acids: CASSLGAEETQYF. As DNA, the CDR3 is TGTGCCAGCAGCTTGGGTGCGGAAGAGACCCAGTACTTC.

This rearrangement joins TRBV2 to TRBJ2-7, with 7 bases lining up with TRBD2. The V gene end was trimmed by 8 bases and the J gene end by 6 bases; junction bases not matched to a gene: 7. The CDR3 totals 12 residues. From germline, CDR1 is SNHLY and CDR2 FYNNEI. DNA for the CDR3: TGTGCCAGCGTTTACGGGGAGGGCGAGCAGTACTTC. As protein: CASVYGEGEQYF. Full variable domain (remainder filled in from reference TRBV2 and TRBJ2-7): EPEVTQTPSHQVTQMGQEVILRCVPISNHLYFYWYRQILGQKVEFLVSFYNNEISEKSEIFDDQFSVERPDGSNFTLKIRSTKLEDSAMYFCASVYGEGEQYFGPGTRLTVT.

The chain combines TRBV18 with TRBJ1-3; the match to TRBD1 covers 10 bases. With V trimmed by 6 bases and J by 4 bases, 6 bases remained unmatched. The CDR3 has 15 residues. From germline, CDR1 is KGHSH and CDR2 LQKENI. The CDR3 DNA reads as TGTGCCAGCTCCAGGACGGGACAGGGGGGAAACACCATATATTTT. Translation gives CASSRTGQGGNTIYF.

This chain links TRBV5-4 with TRBJ1-1, with 9 bases fitting TRBD1. This CDR3 is 15 amino acids long. After removal of 1 base from V and 5 bases from J, the junction contained 6 bases not matched to a gene. Germline V gene lookup returns CDR1 SGHNT and CDR2 YYREEE (reference sequence). The CDR3 region has the DNA TGTGCCAGCAGCTTGTCCGGACAGGGGAGGACTGAAGCTTTCTTT. Translating gives CASSLSGQGRTEAFF.

The CDR3 is CASSSPLLWSYNEQFF. CDR3 sequence (DNA): TGCGCCAGCAGCTCCCCCCTATTGTGGTCCTACAATGAGCAGTTCTTC. The rearrangement uses TRBV5-1 and TRBJ2-1, with D unclear. CDR1 is SGHRS and CDR2 is YFSETQ in the germline V gene. The CDR3 is 16 amino acids. Trimming pared 3 bases from V and 1 base from J, leaving 14 bases between.

This clone was seen only once. This chain uses TRBV25-1 with TRBJ2-7; TRBD1 might be the D (5 bases). Between the trimmed V and J ends, which lost 3 bases and 0 bases, there was a span of 6 bases. The CDR3 loop spans 13 amino acids. CDR1 is MGHDK, CDR2 SYGVNS, per germline. The CDR3 protein is CASSDRGSYEQYF. The CDR3 nucleotides read TGTGCCAGCAGTGATAGGGGCTCCTACGAGCAGTACTTC.

The chain links TRBV10-3 to TRBJ1-1; D is possibly TRBD1 (6 bases). This CDR3 region has 14 residues. Deletions cut 6 bases from V and 1 base from J, with 12 bases between. The germline V gene encodes CDR1 ENHRY and CDR2 SYGVKD. CDR3 in DNA: TGTGCCATCAGCGCCGGACAGCCGAACACTGAAGCTTTCTTT. Its protein is CAISAGQPNTEAFF.

The J gene is TRBJ2-7, the V gene TRBV5-1, with D perhaps TRBD2 (6 bases). CDR1 and CDR2 (germline): SGHRS, YFSETQ. Deletions cut 0 bases from V and 3 bases from J, with 10 bases between. The CDR3 sequence is 14 residues long. CDR3 protein: CASSLERANYEQYF. In DNA form, the CDR3 reads TGCGCCAGCAGCTTGGAGCGGGCCAACTACGAGCAGTACTTC.

The chain couples TRBV5-6 to TRBJ1-2; 8 bases align to TRBD1. This CDR3 is 13 amino acids long. V lost 4 bases to trimming and J lost 8 bases; unmatched junction nucleotides: 7. In germline, CDR1 is SGHDT, CDR2 YYEEEE. DNA of the CDR3: TGTGCCAGCAGCGTTCCAGGGGGCAGCGGCTACACCTTC. Translated, it gives CASSVPGGSGYTF.

This clone showed up just once. The CDR3 sequence: CAWSGGGGVLNEQFF. The CDR3 nucleotides read TGTGCCTGGAGTGGAGGCGGGGGGGTCTTGAATGAGCAGTTCTTC. The chain has TRBV30 and TRBJ2-1, with 9 positions matching TRBD2. Trimming cost V 1 base and J 7 bases; bases outside gene matches: 8. Germline CDR1 reads GTSNPN; CDR2 reads SVGIG (reference sequence). The CDR3 is 15 residues long. The entire variable domain, with the rest obtained from reference TRBV30 and TRBJ2-1, is as follows: SQTIHQWPATLVQPVGSPLSLECTVEGTSNPNLYWYRQAAGRGLQLLFYSVGIGQISSEVPQNLSASRPQDRQFILSSKKLLLSDSGFYLCAWSGGGGVLNEQFFGPGTRLTVL.

The chain couples TRBV6-5 to TRBJ2-1; TRBD2 agrees at 11 bases. The CDR3 contains 14 residues. V shed 4 bases and J 9 bases; nucleotides not matched to a gene: 5. Germline V lookup: CDR1 MNHEY, CDR2 SVGAGI. The CDR3 DNA sequence: TGTGCCAGCAGTTCTAGCGGGGGGTCTATTGAGCAGTTCTTC. It is translated as CASSSSGGSIEQFF.

J is TRBJ1-5 and V is TRBV6-5, with TRBD1 identical over 8 bases. This CDR3 spans 14 amino acids. From germline, CDR1 is MNHEY and CDR2 SVGAGI. Trimming cost V 0 bases and J 10 bases; bases outside gene matches: 5. The CDR3 DNA sequence: TGTGCCAGCAGTTACTCGACAGGGGAAAGTCCCCAGCATTTT. Translating gives CASSYSTGESPQHF.

This sequence joins TRBV2 and TRBJ1-5; D is undetermined. This CDR3 spans 13 amino acids. Trimming stripped 1 base from V and 5 bases from J, with 6 bases between. Germline-derived CDR1 and CDR2 are SNHLY and FYNNEI. This CDR3 is CASSEVGDQPQHF. For the CDR3, the DNA is TGTGCCAGCAGTGAAGTTGGAGATCAGCCCCAGCATTTT.

This chain uses TRBV4-1 with TRBJ2-5, with 7 positions matching TRBD2. The CDR3 is 20 residues long. Trimming at V came to 0 bases and at J to 5 bases, leaving 21 bases not matched to a gene. The germline V gene has CDR1 MGHRA and CDR2 YSYEKL. CDR3 protein: CASSQDSPPPPLAAWETQYF. The CDR3 DNA follows: TGCGCCAGCAGCCAAGATTCCCCACCCCCGCCTCTAGCGGCGTGGGAGACCCAGTACTTC.

The gene calls are TRBV11-1 and TRBJ1-2; D gene ambiguous. The CDR3 has 15 residues. Germline V gene lookup returns CDR1 SGHAT and CDR2 FQDESV (reference sequence). Trimming pared 4 bases from V and 2 bases from J, leaving 14 bases between. The CDR3 DNA reads TGTGCCAGCAGCTCGCCGCCTGCGTTAAACTATGGCTACACCTTC. It is translated as CASSSPPALNYGYTF.

J is TRBJ2-5 and V is TRBV21-1; whether TRBD2, the table's D call, matches the DNA was not checked. TRBV21-1 is a documented pseudogene. The CDR3 consists of 15 residues. The CDR3 nucleotides are TGTGCCAGCAGCAAAGATAGAAGGCGGAGGGGGACCCAGTACTTC. As protein: CASSKDRRRRGTQYF.